The 13 T cell receptor beta chains reported below all come from one sample, sequenced in a study of CD8 T cells in Susac syndrome. Reverse transcription of about 0.45 to 1 ug RNA was performed with random hexamers. TCRdb re-analysed the immunoSEQ multiplex PCR reads in MiXCR, keeping a single row per CDR3 protein. The sample contains some 160,000 distinct CDR3 sequences, roughly 94% of which appear only once. Sequencing was carried out using CD4+ T cells from PBMCs. The receptors shown here come from a human donor in good health.

This chain connects TRBV5-1 to TRBJ1-4, with 9 bases aligning to TRBD1. V shed 4 bases, J shed 8 bases, and the junction held 6 bases outside the gene matches. Germline V CDR1 and CDR2: SGHRS, YFSETQ. The CDR3 sequence is 14 residues long. The CDR3 sequence is CASSMGQGNEKLFF. The CDR3 bases are TGCGCCAGCAGCATGGGACAGGGAAACGAAAAACTGTTTTTT.

The rearrangement joins TRBV29-1 to TRBJ2-4; a possible D gene is TRBD1 (5 bases). Trimming shortened V by 6 bases and J by 3 bases, and 15 bases separated the two germline ends. Germline CDR1 and CDR2: SQVTM and ANQGSEA. This CDR3 spans 14 amino acids. Here the CDR3 reads CSVIQDLVKNIQYF. The CDR3 DNA sequence: TGCAGCGTGATACAGGATCTGGTCAAAAACATTCAGTACTTC.

The genes are TRBV29-1 and TRBJ2-3; unclear D gene. V gave up 3 bases and J gave up 2 bases, with 9 bases separating them. This CDR3 contains 13 residues. Germline V gives CDR1 SQVTM, CDR2 ANQGSEA. CDR3 nucleotide sequence: TGCAGCGTTGATGGTCAGTACACAGATACGCAGTATTTT. Its protein is CSVDGQYTDTQYF.

This chain links TRBV18 with TRBJ2-2; D may be TRBD1 (6 bases). V gave up 5 bases and J gave up 3 bases, with 16 bases separating them. Germline CDR1 reads KGHSH; CDR2 reads LQKENI. The length of the CDR3 is 16 residues. CDR3 sequence (DNA): TGTGCCAGCTCATCCATCGCCGCAGGGGACACCGGGGAGCTGTTTTTT. As protein: CASSSIAAGDTGELFF.

The gene calls are TRBV20-1 and TRBJ2-1, with 9 bases aligning to TRBD2. Germline CDR1 DFQATT, CDR2 SNEGSKA (reference sequence). This CDR3 comprises 13 residues. The V and J ends lost 6 bases and 9 bases, in that order; junction bases with no gene match: 9. The CDR3 region has the DNA TGCAGTGCACCCCTAGCGGGAACGGGTGAGCAGTTCTTC. As protein: CSAPLAGTGEQFF.

This clonotype was seen only a few times. The chain combines TRBV28 with TRBJ1-2; perhaps TRBD1 as D (6 bases). Trimming pared 6 bases from V and 0 bases from J, leaving 17 bases between. Germline V gene sequence: CDR1 MDHEN, CDR2 SYDVKM. This CDR3 has 16 residues. CDR3 region: CASRNSQGYPNYGYTF. In DNA form, the CDR3 reads TGTGCCAGCAGGAACTCACAGGGCTATCCTAACTATGGCTACACCTTC.

This chain joins TRBV30 and TRBJ2-2; a possible D gene is TRBD1 (5 bases). Germline-derived CDR1 and CDR2 are GTSNPN and SVGIG (reference sequence). V lost 4 bases, J lost 6 bases, and 12 bases lay in between. The CDR3 has 13 amino acids. The CDR3 bases are TGTGCCTGGAATGTCCAGGGCCCCGGGGAGCTGTTTTTT. Translated: CAWNVQGPGELFF.

About this clonotype: One end of the junction fails to match germline, which may point to a read error. The J gene is TRBJ2-3, the V gene TRBV18; 7 bases are shared with TRBD1. Germline assignment: CDR1 KGHSH and CDR2 LQKENI. The CDR3 is 13 residues long. The CDR3 region is CGTAPGQADTQYF. DNA for the CDR3: TGCGGGACAGCCCCCGGACAGGCAGATACGCAGTATTTT.

The gene calls are TRBV5-4 and TRBJ2-3, with D unclear. The V and J ends lost 0 bases and 6 bases respectively, with 14 bases between them. CDR3 length: 15 residues. CDR1 and CDR2 (germline): SGHNT, YYREEE (reference sequence). CDR3 in DNA: TGTGCCAGCAGCTTGGCAAACTTTGGTAGCGATACGCAGTATTTT. It codes for CASSLANFGSDTQYF.

The rearrangement uses TRBV7-9 and TRBJ1-1; possible D gene TRBD1, 5 bases. V was shortened by 4 bases and J by 4 bases, with 13 bases between the two germline ends. The CDR3 contains 14 residues. The germline gives CDR1 SEHNR, CDR2 FQNEAQ (reference sequence). Written as DNA, the CDR3 is TGTGCCAGCAGCTCCTTGGGGGGGGGCACTGAAGCTTTCTTT. Protein sequence: CASSSLGGGTEAFF.

The V and J genes are TRBV6-4 and TRBJ2-3; 8 bases are shared with TRBD2. The CDR3 contains 13 residues. Germline assignment: CDR1 MRHNA and CDR2 SNTAGT. With 4 bases clipped from V and 4 bases from J, the junction kept 1 base outside the gene matches. CDR3 protein: CASSVTSADTQYF. Here the CDR3 DNA reads TGTGCCAGCAGTGTGACTAGCGCAGATACGCAGTATTTT.

The V gene is TRBV28, the J gene TRBJ2-7, with TRBD1 matching 9 bases. V shed 5 bases and J 5 bases; nucleotides not matched to a gene: 10. Germline assignment: CDR1 MDHEN and CDR2 SYDVKM. The CDR3 totals 15 residues. The CDR3 DNA follows: TGTGCCAGCAGTGGCACCGGGACAGGGTCCCACGAGCAGTACTTC. Translating it yields CASSGTGTGSHEQYF.

This chain joins TRBV12-3 or TRBV12-4 and TRBJ1-5, with a tentative D call TRBD1 (5 bases). V lost 7 bases to trimming and J lost 0 bases, with 10 bases between them. The CDR3 loop spans 14 amino acids. Here the CDR3 DNA reads TGTGCCAGCACCCGGGACCATAGCAATCAGCCCCAGCATTTT. It yields the protein CASTRDHSNQPQHF.